This TCR beta chain appears in the sequencing data of a study of cytomegalovirus exposure and HLA in healthy donors. Study-level results: Highly shared sequence variants in one cluster were likely a sequencing artifact. A few of the chains that were CMV-associated were confirmed in vitro to be specific for CMV antigens.

The PCR had 60 Vbeta and 13 Jbeta primers. Libraries were prepared by immunoSEQ multiplex PCR; TCRdb keeps only in-frame clonotypes and omits some of them. The repertoire holds 270,000 or so clones, with roughly 88% as singletons. Donors showed nominal health when sampled, although they likely had unrecorded immune exposures. With respect to this clone: Its antigen remains unidentified.

The sample comprised PBMCs. The origin of this receptor is a man aged 40-50 years in good health and CMV-seropositive.

CDR3 bases: TGTGCCAGCAGCCGATTAACTAGTACAGATACGCAGTATTTT. Amino acids: CASSRLTSTDTQYF. This chain connects TRBV7-9 to TRBJ2-3, with a weak D call TRBD2 (5 bases). Trimming shortened V by 5 bases and J by 3 bases, and 12 bases separated the two germline ends. Germline V lookup: CDR1 SEHNR, CDR2 FQNEAQ (reference sequence). This CDR3 region has 14 residues.